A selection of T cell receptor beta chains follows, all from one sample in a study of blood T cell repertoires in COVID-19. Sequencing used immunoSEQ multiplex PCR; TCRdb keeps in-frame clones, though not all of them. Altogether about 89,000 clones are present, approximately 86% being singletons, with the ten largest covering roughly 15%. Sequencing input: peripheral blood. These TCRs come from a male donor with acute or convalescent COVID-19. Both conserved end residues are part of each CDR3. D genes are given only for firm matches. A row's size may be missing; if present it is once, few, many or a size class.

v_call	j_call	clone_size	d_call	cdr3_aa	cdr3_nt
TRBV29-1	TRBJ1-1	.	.	CSGHVGGNTEAFF	TGCAGCGGCCATGTTGGGGGCAACACTGAAGCTTTCTTT
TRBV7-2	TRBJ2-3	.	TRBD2	CASSPTPGGGGTDTQYF	TGTGCCAGCAGCCCCACCCCGGGCGGGGGGGGCACAGATACGCAGTATTTT
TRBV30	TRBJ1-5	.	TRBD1	CAWSQGTGGFQPQHF	TGTGCCTGGAGTCAGGGAACAGGGGGCTTTCAGCCCCAGCATTTT
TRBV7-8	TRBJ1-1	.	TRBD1	CASSLVGTENTEAFF	TGTGCCAGCAGCTTAGTAGGGACAGAAAACACTGAAGCTTTCTTT
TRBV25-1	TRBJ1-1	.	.	CASTDDMNTEAFF	TGTGCCAGCACCGACGACATGAACACTGAAGCTTTCTTT
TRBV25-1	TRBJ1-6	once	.	CASSWGGNSPLHF	TGTGCCAGCAGTTGGGGGGGCAATTCACCCCTCCACTTT
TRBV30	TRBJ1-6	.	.	CACGEGPLHF	TGTGCCTGCGGAGAGGGACCCCTCCACTTT
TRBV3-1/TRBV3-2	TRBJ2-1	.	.	CASSQADNEQFF	TGTGCCAGCAGCCAAGCCGACAATGAGCAGTTCTTC
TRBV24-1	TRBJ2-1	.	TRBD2	CATSDLAGGDYNEQFF	TGTGCCACCAGTGATTTAGCGGGGGGCGACTACAATGAGCAGTTCTTC
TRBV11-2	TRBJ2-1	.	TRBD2	CASSLSSGGGEQFF	TGTGCCAGCAGCTTATCGAGCGGGGGCGGTGAGCAGTTCTTC
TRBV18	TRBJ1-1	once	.	CASSAGWADTEAFF	TGTGCCAGCTCCGCAGGGTGGGCGGACACTGAAGCTTTCTTT
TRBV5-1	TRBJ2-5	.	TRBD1	CASSRGTESKETQYF	TGCGCCAGCAGCAGAGGGACAGAAAGCAAAGAGACCCAGTACTTC
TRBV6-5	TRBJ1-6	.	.	CASSYDSRALHF	TGTGCCAGCAGTTACGATAGCAGGGCTCTCCACTTT
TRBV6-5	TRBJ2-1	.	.	CASSPLAGVNEQFF	TGTGCCAGCAGTCCTCTGGCAGGGGTCAATGAGCAGTTCTTC
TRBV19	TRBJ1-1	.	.	CASSPLTGTPILNTEAFF	TGTGCCAGTAGCCCCCTCACCGGGACACCCATACTTAACACTGAAGCTTTCTTT
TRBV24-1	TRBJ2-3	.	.	CATSDFGGKDTDTQYF	TGTGCCACCAGTGATTTTGGGGGGAAAGACACAGATACGCAGTATTTT
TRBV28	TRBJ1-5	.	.	CASSASRAKGYQPQHF	TGTGCCAGCAGTGCCTCCAGGGCTAAGGGCTATCAGCCCCAGCATTTT
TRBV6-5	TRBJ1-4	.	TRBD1	CAITHRQGEGKLFF	TGTGCCATCACTCATCGACAGGGGGAAGGAAAACTGTTTTTT
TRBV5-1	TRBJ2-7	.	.	CASSLDTGSSYEQYF	TGCGCCAGCAGCTTGGATACAGGGAGCTCCTACGAGCAGTACTTC
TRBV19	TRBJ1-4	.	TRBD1	CASSTLDRGGLWEKLFF	TGTGCCAGTAGTACCCTGGACAGGGGCGGCCTATGGGAAAAACTGTTTTTT
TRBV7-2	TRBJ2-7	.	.	CASSLGLGATYEQYF	TGTGCCAGCAGCTTAGGGCTGGGGGCAACCTACGAGCAGTACTTC
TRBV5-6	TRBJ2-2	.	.	CASRSGGELFF	TGTGCCAGCAGATCAGGAGGGGAGCTGTTTTTT
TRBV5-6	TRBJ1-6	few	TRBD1	CASSSEGAGSYNSPLHF	TGTGCCAGCAGCTCTGAGGGGGCCGGCTCCTATAATTCACCCCTCCACTTT
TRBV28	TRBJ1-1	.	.	CASSLFPGDTEAFF	TGTGCCAGCAGTTTGTTTCCGGGAGACACTGAAGCTTTCTTT
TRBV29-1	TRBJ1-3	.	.	CSGGYSGNTIYF	TGCAGCGGAGGGTACTCTGGAAACACCATATATTTT
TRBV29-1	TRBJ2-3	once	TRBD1	CSVYRGRGADTQYF	TGCAGCGTTTACAGGGGGCGCGGGGCAGATACGCAGTATTTT
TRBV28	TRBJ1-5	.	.	CASRRGGQPQHF	TGTGCCAGCAGGCGGGGGGGTCAGCCCCAGCATTTT
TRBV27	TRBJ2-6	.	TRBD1	CASSRGSGANVLTF	TGTGCCAGCAGCAGGGGGTCCGGGGCCAACGTCCTGACTTTC
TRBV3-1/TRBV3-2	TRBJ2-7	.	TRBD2	CASSQGTWAGVEQYF	TGTGCCAGCAGCCAAGGGACCTGGGCGGGGGTTGAGCAGTACTTC
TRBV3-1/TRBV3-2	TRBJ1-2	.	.	CASSLHTREGYGYTF	TGTGCCAGCAGCCTGCACACCAGGGAAGGCTATGGCTACACCTTC
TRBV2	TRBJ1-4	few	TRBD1	CASSIGTWDSNEKLFF	TGTGCCAGCAGTATAGGGACGTGGGACAGTAATGAAAAACTGTTTTTT
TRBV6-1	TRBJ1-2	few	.	CASSEGGVAYGYTF	TGTGCCAGCAGTGAGGGCGGGGTGGCCTATGGCTACACCTTC
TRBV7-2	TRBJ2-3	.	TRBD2	CASSPGLADTQYF	TGTGCCAGCAGCCCGGGACTAGCAGATACGCAGTATTTT
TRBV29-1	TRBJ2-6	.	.	CSVERQLGPGANVLTF	TGCAGCGTTGAAAGGCAATTGGGGCCTGGGGCCAACGTCCTGACTTTC
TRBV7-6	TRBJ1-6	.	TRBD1	CASSLGTGGYSPLHF	TGTGCCAGCAGCTTAGGGACAGGGGGCTATTCACCCCTCCACTTT
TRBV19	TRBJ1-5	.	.	CASTPGVYDQPQHF	TGTGCCAGTACCCCGGGGGTATACGATCAGCCCCAGCATTTT
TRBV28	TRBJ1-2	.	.	CASRITGSYGYTF	TGTGCCAGCAGAATTACCGGGAGCTATGGCTACACCTTC
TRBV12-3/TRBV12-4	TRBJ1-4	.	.	CASRQTGSEKLFF	TGTGCCAGCAGACAAACAGGCAGCGAAAAACTGTTTTTT
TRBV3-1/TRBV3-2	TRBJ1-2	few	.	CASSQRGRDHGYTF	TGTGCCAGCAGCCAACGGGGGAGGGATCATGGCTACACCTTC
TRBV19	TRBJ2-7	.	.	CASAPGGFSYEQYF	TGTGCCAGCGCCCCCGGGGGTTTTTCCTACGAGCAGTACTTC
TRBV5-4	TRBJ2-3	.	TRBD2	CASSPRGVVTDTQYF	TGTGCCAGCAGCCCGCGGGGGGTTGTCACAGATACGCAGTATTTT
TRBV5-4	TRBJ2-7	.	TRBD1	CASSKDRDAYEQYF	TGTGCCAGCAGCAAGGACAGGGACGCGTACGAGCAGTACTTC
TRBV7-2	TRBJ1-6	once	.	CASSLQRADNSPLHF	TGTGCCAGCAGCCTGCAGAGGGCAGATAATTCACCCCTCCACTTT
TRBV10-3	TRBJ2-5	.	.	CAISESRGETQYF	TGTGCCATCAGTGAGTCGAGGGGGGAGACCCAGTACTTC
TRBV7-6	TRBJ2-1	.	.	CASSLAVGQLYNEQFF	TGTGCCAGCAGCTTAGCGGTCGGACAACTCTACAATGAGCAGTTCTTC
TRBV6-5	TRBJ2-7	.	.	CASSYSHRGASYEQYF	TGTGCCAGCAGTTACTCTCACCGGGGGGCCTCCTACGAGCAGTACTTC
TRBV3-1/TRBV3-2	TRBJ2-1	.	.	CASQGGANYNEQFF	TGTGCCTCCCAAGGGGGGGCTAACTACAATGAGCAGTTCTTC
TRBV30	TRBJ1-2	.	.	CAWSDGAFYGYTF	TGTGCCTGGAGTGATGGAGCGTTCTATGGCTACACCTTC
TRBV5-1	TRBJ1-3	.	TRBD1	CASSLTGGISGNTIYF	TGCGCCAGCAGCTTGACAGGGGGGATCTCTGGAAACACCATATATTTT
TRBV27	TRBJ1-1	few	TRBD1	CASRPPGQGEAFF	TGTGCCAGCAGACCCCCCGGACAGGGTGAAGCTTTCTTT
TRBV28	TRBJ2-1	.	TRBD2	CASTGGVSYNEQFF	TGTGCCAGCACGGGGGGGGTATCCTACAATGAGCAGTTCTTC
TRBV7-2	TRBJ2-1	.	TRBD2	CASTPQGSGGAYNEQFF	TGTGCCAGCACCCCCCAAGGATCGGGGGGAGCCTACAATGAGCAGTTCTTC
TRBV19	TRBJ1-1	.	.	CASSMVTGNTEAFF	TGTGCCAGTAGTATGGTGACAGGGAACACTGAAGCTTTCTTT
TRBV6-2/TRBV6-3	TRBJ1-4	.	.	CASSYSVQTNEKLFF	TGTGCCAGCAGTTACTCGGTACAGACTAATGAAAAACTGTTTTTT
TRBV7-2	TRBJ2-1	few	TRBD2	CASRGTSGGSTYNEQFF	TGTGCCAGCAGAGGGACTAGCGGGGGGTCGACCTACAATGAGCAGTTCTTC